A single sample is the source of the 24 T cell receptor beta chains below, sequenced in a study of PD-L1 blockade in urothelial cancer. Assay: immunoSEQ multiplex PCR; the TCRdb copy retains only in-frame clones and omits some. In the table there are tens of thousands of clones, around 90% of which are singletons. Time point given: pretreatment peripheral blood. Specimen: PBMCs, collected around atezolizumab (anti-PD-L1) treatment. The receptors here all came from a man aged 60 to 75 with urothelial cancer.

This chain joins TRBV7-7 and TRBJ2-2; D possibly corresponds to TRBD1 (6 bases). This CDR3 spans 14 amino acids. Germline V lookup: CDR1 SSHAT, CDR2 FNYEAQ (reference sequence). The V and J ends lost 1 base and 5 bases respectively, with 8 bases between them. CDR3 sequence (DNA): TGTGCCAGCAGCTTAGGCAGGGGTACCGGGGAGCTGTTTTTT. Its translation is CASSLGRGTGELFF.

V gene TRBV2 combines with J gene TRBJ1-1, with unresolved D. The CDR3 has 13 residues. The germline V gene encodes CDR1 SNHLY and CDR2 FYNNEI. V was trimmed by 3 bases and J by 3 bases, leaving 8 bases between them. The CDR3 DNA reads TGTGCCAGCAGTGACGAGGCTTACACTGAAGCTTTCTTT. This gives the protein CASSDEAYTEAFF.

The gene calls are TRBV11-2 and TRBJ2-7, with TRBD1 matching 7 bases. Germline V gives CDR1 SGHAT, CDR2 FQNNGV. The CDR3 is 13 amino acids. V gave up 4 bases and J gave up 5 bases; unmatched junction bases: 5. In nucleotides, the CDR3 is TGTGCCAGCAGCTCGGGACAGCCAAACGAGCAGTACTTC. This gives the protein CASSSGQPNEQYF.

This chain's CDR3 is CASSVDRGEGYTF. CDR3 bases: TGTGCCAGCAGCGTTGACAGGGGAGAAGGCTACACCTTC. The rearrangement links TRBV9 to TRBJ1-2; 8 nucleotides match TRBD1. Losses at the gene ends were 2 bases for V and 8 bases for J; bases not matched to a gene: 5. From germline, CDR1 is SGDLS and CDR2 YYNGEE. The length of the CDR3 is 13 residues.

J is TRBJ2-2 and V is TRBV5-1; 8 bases match TRBD2. Germline V lookup: CDR1 SGHRS, CDR2 YFSETQ. The V segment lost 3 bases and the J segment 0 bases; nucleotides outside the gene matches: 7. This CDR3 is built from 17 residues. DNA for the CDR3: TGCGCCAGCAGCTGGGCGGGGGGAACACCGAACACCGGGGAGCTGTTTTTT. Residues: CASSWAGGTPNTGELFF.

The rearrangement joins TRBV5-1 to TRBJ2-7; TRBD2 agrees at 11 bases. V lost 3 bases and J lost 1; bases outside the gene matches: 3. This CDR3 has 15 residues. CDR1 SGHRS and CDR2 YFSETQ come from the germline V gene. CDR3: CASSSGLAVSYEQYF. The CDR3, as DNA: TGCGCCAGCAGCTCGGGACTAGCGGTATCCTACGAGCAGTACTTC.

The chain joins TRBV6-5 to TRBJ2-2; D may be TRBD2 (5 bases). CDR1 and CDR2 (germline): MNHEY, SVGAGI. V was trimmed by 8 bases and J by 4 bases, leaving 17 bases between them. The CDR3 loop spans 15 amino acids. CDR3 sequence reads: CASCNWRAATGELFF. The CDR3 region has the DNA TGTGCCAGCTGTAACTGGCGGGCGGCCACCGGGGAGCTGTTTTTT.

V usage is TRBV5-8 and J usage is TRBJ2-2, with D unresolved. The CDR3 extends over 14 amino acids. V gave up 3 bases and J gave up 7 bases, with 13 bases separating them. CDR1 and CDR2 from the germline V gene are SGHTS and YDEGEE. CDR3 sequence: CASSSYPYGGELFF. CDR3 in DNA: TGTGCCAGCAGCTCCTACCCGTACGGCGGGGAGCTGTTTTTT. Together with reference TRBV5-8 and TRBJ2-2, the CDR3 gives the full variable domain: EAGVTQSPTHLIKTRGQQATLRCSPISGHTSVYWYQQALGLGLQFLLWYDEGEERNRGNFPPRFSGRQFPNYSSELNVNALELEDSALYLCASSSYPYGGELFFGEGSRLTVL.

The rearrangement uses TRBV28 and TRBJ1-4; D uncertain. V lost 10 bases and J lost 4, with 16 bases in between. Germline assignment: CDR1 MDHEN and CDR2 SYDVKM. The CDR3 covers 14 residues. The DNA for the CDR3 is TGTGCCACCCGAGTTTATCAGGTTAATGAAAAACTGTTTTTT. Translating it yields CATRVYQVNEKLFF.

A word on this clone: The same CDR3 is also encoded by other DNA sequences in this sample. V is TRBV9 and J is TRBJ2-1; TRBD2 matches at 11 bases. V gave up 2 bases and J gave up 4 bases; unmatched junction bases: 2. CDR1 is SGDLS and CDR2 is YYNGEE in the germline V gene. There are 15 residues in the CDR3. This chain's CDR3 is CASSVGLAEYNEQFF. The CDR3 DNA reads TGTGCCAGCAGCGTGGGACTAGCGGAGTACAATGAGCAGTTCTTC.

This clone is a singleton in its sample. The rearrangement uses TRBV19 and TRBJ2-5; a possible D gene is TRBD1 (5 bases). CDR3 length: 14 residues. The V and J ends lost 5 bases and 5 bases respectively, with 15 bases between them. In germline, CDR1 is LNHDA, CDR2 SQIVND (reference sequence). The CDR3: CASSHRAQAETQYF. CDR3 DNA: TGTGCCAGTAGTCATCGGGCACAGGCGGAGACCCAGTACTTC.

This chain links TRBV30 with TRBJ2-7; 9 nucleotides match TRBD2. Germline assignment: CDR1 GTSNPN and CDR2 SVGIG (reference sequence). This CDR3 is built from 16 residues. V trimming: 4 bases; J trimming: 6 bases; junction bases outside the gene matches: 16. Here the CDR3 DNA reads TGTGCCTGGACCCGAGGGTCAGCGGGGGGCCGACGCGAGCAGTACTTC. Its translation is CAWTRGSAGGRREQYF.

The chain has TRBV7-9 and TRBJ2-2; D might be TRBD1 (5 bases). The CDR3 is 16 residues long. Germline lookup yields CDR1 SEHNR and CDR2 FQNEAQ (reference sequence). Trimming cost V 5 bases and J 3 bases, with 16 bases left between them. The CDR3, as DNA: TGTGCCAGCAGCCCTGGGGCCAGGGTGGACACCGGGGAGCTGTTTTTT. Translating it yields CASSPGARVDTGELFF.

J is TRBJ1-5 and V is TRBV7-2; 8 bases line up with TRBD1. The J segment lost 4 bases and the V segment lost 3 bases, leaving 8 bases of the junction unmatched. The CDR3 has 16 amino acids. Germline V gene sequence: CDR1 SGHTA, CDR2 FQGNSA. CDR3 sequence reads: CASSFTGGNGNQPQHF. The CDR3 nucleotides are TGTGCCAGCAGCTTCACAGGGGGAAATGGGAATCAGCCCCAGCATTTT.

The CDR3 DNA is TGTGCCAGCAGCTTGGTAGGGACTAGCTATTACAATGAGCAGTTCTTC. As protein: CASSLVGTSYYNEQFF. V gene TRBV5-6 combines with J gene TRBJ2-1; 9 positions agree with TRBD2. V lost 0 bases and J lost 4; bases outside the gene matches: 5. The CDR3 consists of 16 residues. Per germline, CDR1 SGHDT and CDR2 YYEEEE.

This chain joins TRBV6-5 and TRBJ1-2; a weak D match, TRBD1 (6 bases). Germline CDR1 is MNHEY and CDR2 is SVGAGI. This CDR3 contains 14 residues. V lost 5 bases to trimming and J lost 2 bases, with 12 bases between them. The DNA for the CDR3 is TGTGCCAGCAGTCCGCCCGGACAGAACTATGGCTACACCTTC. Encoded protein: CASSPPGQNYGYTF.

J is TRBJ2-1 and V is TRBV6-4; possibly TRBD2 for D (6 bases). Germline-derived CDR1 and CDR2 are MRHNA and SNTAGT. The CDR3 runs 12 residues. Trimming removed 6 bases at V and 9 bases at J, with 12 bases between. The CDR3 spells CASRGLGGEQFF. The CDR3 nucleotides are TGTGCCAGCAGGGGGCTGGGGGGTGAGCAGTTCTTC.

The V and J genes are TRBV4-1 and TRBJ1-5; D may be TRBD1 (5 bases). The CDR3 runs to 15 residues. V was cut by 3 bases and J by 0 bases, with 9 bases left in between. CDR1 is MGHRA and CDR2 is YSYEKL in the germline V gene. The CDR3 loop is CASSQQGYSNQPQHF. The CDR3 coding sequence is TGCGCCAGCAGCCAGCAGGGATATAGCAATCAGCCCCAGCATTTT.

This chain links TRBV7-2 with TRBJ1-5; D may be TRBD1 (5 bases). Germline values: CDR1 SGHTA, CDR2 FQGNSA. V lost 1 base and J lost 7, with 11 bases in between. The CDR3 loop spans 14 amino acids. The CDR3 is CASSLGGRWQPQHF. In nucleotides, the CDR3 is TGTGCCAGCAGCTTAGGGGGGAGGTGGCAGCCCCAGCATTTT. The variable domain in full, with the rest retrieved from reference TRBV7-2 and TRBJ1-5, is GAGVSQSPSNKVTEKGKDVELRCDPISGHTALYWYRQSLGQGLEFLIYFQGNSAPDKSGLPSDRFSAERTGGSVSTLTIQRTQQEDSAVYLCASSLGGRWQPQHFGDGTRLSIL.

The chain combines TRBV27 with TRBJ2-7; 7 bases map to TRBD1. V dropped 6 bases and J dropped 1; count of bases not matched to a gene: 3. Per the germline V gene, CDR1 is MNHEY and CDR2 is SMNVEV (reference sequence). The length of the CDR3 is 13 residues. The CDR3 loop reads CASRGQPSYEQYF. CDR3 sequence (DNA): TGTGCCAGCAGGGGACAGCCTTCCTACGAGCAGTACTTC.

The chain is built from TRBV5-4 and TRBJ2-2; weak D call: TRBD1 (5 bases). Trimming removed 0 bases from V and 6 bases from J, with 12 bases in between. The CDR3 consists of 15 residues. CDR1 is SGHNT, CDR2 YYREEE, per germline (reference sequence). The DNA of the CDR3 is TGTGCCAGCAGCTTGGTAGGCAGGGAACCCGGGGAGCTGTTTTTT. It codes for CASSLVGREPGELFF.

This chain uses TRBV2 with TRBJ2-6; 9 positions match TRBD2. Germline CDR1 and CDR2: SNHLY and FYNNEI. The V segment lost 10 bases and the J segment 1 base; nucleotides outside the gene matches: 11. The CDR3 is made up of 17 amino acids. The CDR3 loop is CATNRREGQSGANVLTF. Written as DNA, the CDR3 is TGTGCCACCAATCGGCGGGAGGGCCAATCTGGGGCCAACGTCCTGACTTTC.

The V gene is TRBV6-1, the J gene TRBJ2-4; D is uncertain. This CDR3 has 15 amino acids. Trimming shortened V by 4 bases and J by 0 bases, and 10 bases separated the two germline ends. CDR1 and CDR2 from the germline V gene are MNHNS and SASEGT. The CDR3 reads CASSATELAKNIQYF. Here the CDR3 DNA reads TGTGCCAGCAGTGCAACAGAGCTAGCCAAAAACATTCAGTACTTC.

The J gene is TRBJ2-7, the V gene TRBV2; no clear D. Trimming took 6 bases from V and 3 from J, leaving 15 bases between them. CDR1 and CDR2 from the germline V gene are SNHLY and FYNNEI. This CDR3 region has 14 residues. Written as DNA, the CDR3 is TGTGCCAGCAGACAGCCGTCACGTAACTACGAGCAGTACTTC. Translated: CASRQPSRNYEQYF.